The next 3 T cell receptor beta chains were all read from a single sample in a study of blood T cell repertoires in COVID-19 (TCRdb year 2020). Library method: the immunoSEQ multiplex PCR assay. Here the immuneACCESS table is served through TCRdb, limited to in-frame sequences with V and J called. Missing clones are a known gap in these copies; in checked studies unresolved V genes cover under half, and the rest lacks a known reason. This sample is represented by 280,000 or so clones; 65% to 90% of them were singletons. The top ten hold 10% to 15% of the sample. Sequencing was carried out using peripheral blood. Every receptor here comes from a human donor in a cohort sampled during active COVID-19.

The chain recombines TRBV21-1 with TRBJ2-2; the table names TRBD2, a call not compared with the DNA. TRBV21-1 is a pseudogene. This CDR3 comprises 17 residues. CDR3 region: CASSRTSGKVNTGELFF. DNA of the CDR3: TGTGCCAGCTCCCGGACTAGCGGGAAGGTGAACACCGGGGAGCTGTTTTTT.

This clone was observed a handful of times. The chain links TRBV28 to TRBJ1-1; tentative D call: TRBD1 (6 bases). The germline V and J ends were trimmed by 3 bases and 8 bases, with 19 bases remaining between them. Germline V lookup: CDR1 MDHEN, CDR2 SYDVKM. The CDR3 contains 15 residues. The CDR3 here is CASSLEQGFSGEAFF. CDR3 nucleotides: TGTGCCAGCAGTTTGGAACAGGGCTTCTCGGGGGAAGCTTTCTTT.

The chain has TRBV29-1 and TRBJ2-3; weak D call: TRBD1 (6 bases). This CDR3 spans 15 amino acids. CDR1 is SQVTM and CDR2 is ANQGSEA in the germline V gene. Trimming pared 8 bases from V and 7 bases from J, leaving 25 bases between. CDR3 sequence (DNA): TGCAGCTTCTGTCCCGGGACAAGCCGTGTAAATACGCAGTATTTT. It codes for CSFCPGTSRVNTQYF.